Sequencing of this T cell receptor beta chain was carried out in a study of shared clonotypes between healthy human individuals (dated by TCRdb to the early 2020s). The study in broad terms: The cohort included three men and a couple of women between 18 and 49 years of age. For each donor, CD4 naive and CD4 memory were each given three plates, CD8 naive was given two plates, and CD8 memory was given one plate. The study deeply sequenced blood TCR repertoires of five healthy adults to estimate repertoire size and the extent of clonotype sharing between individuals. To increase sequencing depth and limit assay-specific biases, different laboratories used diverse techniques to prepare libraries and sequence TCR repertoires. Each donor's leukapheresis produced roughly between about 0.8 and 10 billion PBMCs.

Donors were healthy HIV-negative adults with no recently reported acute infections or vaccinations. Every donor was a Caucasian adult living in Nashville, Tennessee, USA. CD4+ T cells were enriched by magnetic negative selection, after which naive cells were positively selected on CD45RA and the negative fraction was taken as the memory subset. Blood was collected by leukapheresis, and PBMCs were isolated by Ficoll-Histopaque density gradient centrifugation and then cryopreserved in liquid nitrogen vapor phase. Analytical flow cytometry was used to check the purity and quantity of every magnetically sorted T cell population. Genomic DNA was isolated from each sorted fraction and quantified by UV absorbance on a Nanodrop 2000c. Counted from cysteine to phenylalanine, this CDR3 has 15 amino acids. Here the CDR3 DNA is all that survives: 45 bases in frame from base 1. CDR1 and CDR2 are drawn from the germline V gene: SGHAT, FQNNGV. Clipping removes 5 bases from V and 5 bases from J, with 4 as the unmatched junction base count.

Study-wide findings and limitations: Higher generation probabilities were observed for clonotypes shared by all four sorted-subset donors than for non-shared clonotypes. Pairwise subsampling indicated that sequencing depth was expected to affect the degree of clonotype sharing among donors. Naive subsets generally had larger estimated clonotype richness than memory subsets did. Sharing across a few donors was observed for about 5% of naive CD4, less than 4% of naive CD8, 2% to 2.5% of memory CD4, and over 0.3% of memory CD8 clonotypes. Because the study included a small number of donors, the genetic and exposure-history diversity represented was limited. Rarefaction of sorted-subset datasets indicated incomplete sequencing despite the large sequencing depth. Only blood was sampled, and tissue TCR repertoires likely differ from those in blood.

A remark on this clone: Its recognized antigen is unknown. No clone much larger than this one lies a single base away; base qualities are absent.

TCR CDR3 regions were amplified from genomic DNA by multiplex PCR using the deep immunoSEQ assay. Extracted genomic DNA from each cell subset was distributed evenly across all wells of several immunoSEQ 96-well plates, and each plate was treated as a replicate. Each replicate PCR for sorted subsets received approximately 220 ng genomic DNA, equal to tens of thousands of T cell genomes. The purified libraries were quantified using a Qubit 3.0 fluorometer, sized with a Bioanalyzer 2100, and then quantified again using the KAPA Library Quantification kit. Every immunoSEQ 96-well plate was sequenced on a dedicated single-read 150-cycle Illumina NextSeq 550 flow cell. The paper's processing steps were these. Because only junctional sequences without quality scores were contained in the immunoSEQ output, filtering matching that applied to full-length reads could not be performed. To assign V/J genes and CDR3, sequences were annotated against IMGT germline references using PyIR, a Python wrapper for IgBLAST v1.9. Reads were filtered out if the reads had weak V/J assignments (E-value above 1e-6), no CDR3, stop codons, out-of-frame junctions, or ambiguous translated residues. V3J clonotypes were defined as sequences sharing an identical inferred V gene, J gene, and CDR3 amino acid sequence. Percentage overlap between repertoires was computed as shared unique clonotypes divided by the size of the smaller repertoire. Richness of each repertoire was evaluated using RTK rarefaction, the Chao1 estimator, and Recon v2.1 estimates of unobserved clonotypes. Generation probabilities for all TCRbeta clonotypes obtained by the gDNA method from a handful of donors were computed using OLGA. TCRdb provides this immuneACCESS table in a form limited to in-frame rearrangements. Some clones are lacking; in checked studies, under half of them reflect an unresolved V gene, and why the rest are absent is not known. D and trimming come from the DNA, and the V and J calls and clone size come from that table. This sample is represented by 2 million to 2.5 million clones; approximately 95% of them were singletons. Approximately 0.13% of the sample comes from the top ten.

Material for sequencing was naive CD4+ T cells sorted from blood. In light of the paper, this sample's cell subset or site label describes: CD45RA+ positively selected. The rearranged segments are TRBV11-2 and TRBJ1-6, with TRBD1 identical over 9 junction bases. The sequence was obtained from a man aged 18-30 years in good health. CDR3 region: CASSGQGFNNSPLHF. The DNA reads as follows: TGTGCCAGCAGCGGACAGGGGTTTAATAATTCACCCCTCCACTTT.